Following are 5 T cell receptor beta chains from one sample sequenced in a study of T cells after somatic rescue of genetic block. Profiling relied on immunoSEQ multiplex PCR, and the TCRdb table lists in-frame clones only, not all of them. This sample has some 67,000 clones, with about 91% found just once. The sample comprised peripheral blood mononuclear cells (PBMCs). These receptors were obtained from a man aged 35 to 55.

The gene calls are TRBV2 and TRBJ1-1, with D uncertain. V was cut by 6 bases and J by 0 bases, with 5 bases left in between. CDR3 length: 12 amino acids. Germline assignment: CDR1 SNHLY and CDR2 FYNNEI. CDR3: CASRFMNTEAFF. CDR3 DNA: TGTGCCAGCAGGTTCATGAACACTGAAGCTTTCTTT.

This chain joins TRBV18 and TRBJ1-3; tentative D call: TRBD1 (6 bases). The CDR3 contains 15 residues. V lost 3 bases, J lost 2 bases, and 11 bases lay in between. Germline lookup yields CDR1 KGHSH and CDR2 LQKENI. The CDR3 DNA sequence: TGTGCCAGCTCACCGGGGGCAGACACTGGAAACACCATATATTTT. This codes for CASSPGADTGNTIYF.

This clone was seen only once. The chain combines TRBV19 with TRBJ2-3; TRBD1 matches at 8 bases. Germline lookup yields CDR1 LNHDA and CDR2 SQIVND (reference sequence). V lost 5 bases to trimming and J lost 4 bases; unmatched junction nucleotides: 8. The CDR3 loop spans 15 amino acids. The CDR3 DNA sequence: TGTGCCAGTAGTTTCCCAGGGGGCGGCGCAGATACGCAGTATTTT. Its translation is CASSFPGGGADTQYF. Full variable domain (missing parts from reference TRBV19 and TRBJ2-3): DGGITQSPKYLFRKEGQNVTLSCEQNLNHDAMYWYRQDPGQGLRLIYYSQIVNDFQKGDIAEGYSVSREKKESFPLTVTSAQKNPTAFYLCASSFPGGGADTQYFGPGTRLTVL.

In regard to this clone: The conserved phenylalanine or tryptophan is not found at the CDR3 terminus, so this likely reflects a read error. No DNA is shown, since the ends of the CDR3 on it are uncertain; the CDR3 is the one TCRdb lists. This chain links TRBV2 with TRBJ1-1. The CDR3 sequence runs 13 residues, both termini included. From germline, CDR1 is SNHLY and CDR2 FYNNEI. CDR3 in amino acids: CASSEAGSAVRFG.

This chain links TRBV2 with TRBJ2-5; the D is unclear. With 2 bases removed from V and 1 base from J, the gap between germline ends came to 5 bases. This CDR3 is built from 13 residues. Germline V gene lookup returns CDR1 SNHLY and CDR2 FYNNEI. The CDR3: CASSESSQETQYF. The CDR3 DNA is TGTGCCAGCAGTGAATCCAGCCAAGAGACCCAGTACTTC.